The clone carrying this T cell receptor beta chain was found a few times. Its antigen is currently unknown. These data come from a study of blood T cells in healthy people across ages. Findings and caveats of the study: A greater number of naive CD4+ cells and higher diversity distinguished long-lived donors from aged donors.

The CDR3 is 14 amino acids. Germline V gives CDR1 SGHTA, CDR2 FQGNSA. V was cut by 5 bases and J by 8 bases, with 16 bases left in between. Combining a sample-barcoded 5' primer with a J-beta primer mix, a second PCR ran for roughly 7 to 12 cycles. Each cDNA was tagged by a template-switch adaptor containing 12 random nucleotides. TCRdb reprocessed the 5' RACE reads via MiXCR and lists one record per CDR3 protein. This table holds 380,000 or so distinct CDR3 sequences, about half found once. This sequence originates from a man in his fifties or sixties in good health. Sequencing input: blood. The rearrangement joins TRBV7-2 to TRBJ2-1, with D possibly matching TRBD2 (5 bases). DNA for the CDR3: TGTGCCAGCAGCAGCCCCACTAGTTTCTATGAGCAGTTCTTC. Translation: CASSSPTSFYEQFF.